This passage covers 3 T cell receptor beta chains from one sample sequenced in a study of T cells in localized non-small cell lung cancer. Profiled with immunoSEQ multiplex PCR; TCRdb holds only in-frame clones, not every one. The table includes under 100,000 clones, 88% detected once. The source material was peripheral blood, sampled before any cancer treatment. The source is a woman aged 40-69 years with stage I squamous cell lung carcinoma.

The chain recombines TRBV5-1 with TRBJ1-1; D is uncertain. CDR1 is SGHRS, CDR2 YFSETQ, per germline. The CDR3 totals 16 residues. V was shortened by 0 bases and J by 1 base, with 13 bases between the two germline ends. This chain's CDR3 is CASSLGEGTGNTEAFF. In nucleotides, the CDR3 is TGCGCCAGCAGCTTGGGCGAGGGCACGGGGAACACTGAAGCTTTCTTT.

The chain is built from TRBV9 and TRBJ1-1; TRBD1 might be the D (6 bases). V shed 4 bases and J shed 6 bases, with 16 bases lying between them. The CDR3 length is 14 residues. The germline gives CDR1 SGDLS, CDR2 YYNGEE. The CDR3 nucleotides are TGTGCCAGCAGCTACAGGGAGTTAGGGGCTGAAGCTTTCTTT. Translating gives CASSYRELGAEAFF.

The chain has TRBV10-3 and TRBJ1-1; D is uncertain. Trimming left V 11 bases short and J 4 bases short, with 20 bases between. Germline V lookup: CDR1 ENHRY, CDR2 SYGVKD. There are 14 residues in the CDR3. CDR3 in DNA: TGTGCCGGGTCGAGTTTTAACACCGGCACTGAAGCTTTCTTT. Amino acid sequence: CAGSSFNTGTEAFF.